Presented here are 25 T cell receptor beta chains from one specimen sequenced in a study of blood T cell repertoires in COVID-19. Method: immunoSEQ multiplex PCR; TCRdb's copy keeps in-frame clones and lacks some. The data contain a few hundred thousand clones, around 81% of them seen just once; the ten biggest clones take up roughly 2%. Material: peripheral blood. These receptor sequences come from a man in his thirties or forties who had recovered from COVID-19.

This clone was detected only once. This sequence joins TRBV5-1 and TRBJ1-1; D uncertain. Germline V lookup: CDR1 SGHRS, CDR2 YFSETQ. The ends were cut back, 0 bases at V and 3 bases at J, with 6 bases in the middle. CDR3 length equals 13 residues. CDR3 in amino acids: CASSLEQHTEAFF. The CDR3 bases are TGCGCCAGCAGCTTGGAACAGCACACTGAAGCTTTCTTT.

This chain links TRBV3-1 (or the pseudogene TRBV3-2) with TRBJ2-5; 14 positions match TRBD2. Germline CDR1 is LGHDT and CDR2 is YNNKEL (reference sequence). This CDR3 is 17 amino acids long. Losses at the gene ends were 0 bases for V and 5 bases for J; bases not matched to a gene: 5. The CDR3 region is CASSQEGTSGGRETQYF. In DNA, the CDR3 is TGTGCCAGCAGCCAAGAGGGGACTAGCGGGGGTAGGGAGACCCAGTACTTC.

The chain carries TRBV9 and TRBJ2-1, with 10 bases that match TRBD2. The germline V gene encodes CDR1 SGDLS and CDR2 YYNGEE. The ends lost 3 bases at V and 7 bases at J; junction bases unmatched: 7. The CDR3 runs 15 residues. The CDR3 region is CASSASFSGRNEQFF. The CDR3 DNA reads TGTGCCAGCAGCGCCTCCTTTAGCGGGAGGAATGAGCAGTTCTTC. The complete variable domain, with remaining parts taken from reference TRBV9 and TRBJ2-1, reads DSGVTQTPKHLITATGQRVTLRCSPRSGDLSVYWYQQSLDQGLQFLIQYYNGEERAKGNILERFSAQQFPDLHSELNLSSLELGDSALYFCASSASFSGRNEQFFGPGTRLTVL.

The sample holds one count of this clone. The V gene is TRBV12-3 or TRBV12-4, the J gene TRBJ2-4; D is unresolved. This CDR3 is 13 amino acids long. Trimming took off 1 base at V and 5 bases at J, with 6 bases between the two ends. The CDR3 DNA is TGTGCCAGCAGTTTAGGACGGGAAAACATTCAGTACTTC. Amino acid sequence: CASSLGRENIQYF.

The chain links TRBV5-1 to TRBJ1-1; 11 nucleotides match TRBD1. V was clipped by 4 bases and J by 4 bases; unmatched bases: 6. From germline, CDR1 is SGHRS and CDR2 YFSETQ. There are 15 residues in the CDR3. CDR3 in amino acids: CASSIGQGAVTEAFF. Written as DNA, the CDR3 is TGCGCCAGCAGCATCGGACAGGGGGCAGTCACTGAAGCTTTCTTT.

The chain couples TRBV5-1 to TRBJ2-5; 9 bases line up with TRBD1. In germline, CDR1 is SGHRS, CDR2 YFSETQ. The V gene end was trimmed by 2 bases and the J gene end by 2 bases; junction bases not matched to a gene: 4. The CDR3 loop spans 15 amino acids. Written as DNA, the CDR3 is TGCGCCAGCAGCTTTACAGACAGGGGGCAAGAGACCCAGTACTTC. Protein sequence: CASSFTDRGQETQYF. Filled out from reference TRBV5-1 and TRBJ2-5, the complete variable domain reads KAGVTQTPRYLIKTRGQQVTLSCSPISGHRSVSWYQQTPGQGLQFLFEYFSETQRNKGNFPGRFSGRQFSNSRSEMNVSTLELGDSALYLCASSFTDRGQETQYFGPGTRLLVL.

The sample holds one count of this clone. CDR3 sequence reads: CASSWQGAQLSPLHF. As DNA, the CDR3 is TGTGCCAGCAGCTGGCAGGGGGCCCAACTTTCACCCCTCCACTTT. The chain joins TRBV5-4 to TRBJ1-6, with 8 bases aligning to TRBD1. After removal of 3 bases from V and 9 bases from J, the junction contained 8 bases not matched to a gene. Looked up from germline, CDR1 is SGHNT and CDR2 is YYREEE (reference sequence). The CDR3 is 15 amino acids.

CDR3 loop: CATSRDDRRHTYSNQPQHF. The CDR3 DNA sequence: TGTGCCACCAGCAGAGATGATCGTCGTCACACATATAGCAATCAGCCCCAGCATTTT. The chain joins TRBV15 to TRBJ1-5; D ambiguous. The germline V gene has CDR1 LNHNV and CDR2 YYDKDF (reference sequence). The ends were cut back, 0 bases at V and 0 bases at J, with 18 bases in the middle. CDR3 length equals 19 residues.

V gene TRBV19 combines with J gene TRBJ2-4; D is unclear. The CDR3 spans 13 residues. The germline V gene has CDR1 LNHDA and CDR2 SQIVND (reference sequence). Deletions cut 4 bases from V and 0 bases from J, with 4 bases between. CDR3 DNA: TGTGCCAGTAGTACACTAGCCAAAAACATTCAGTACTTC. Translating gives CASSTLAKNIQYF.

The rearrangement uses TRBV19 and TRBJ2-3, with 12 bases lining up with TRBD2. J was trimmed by 1 base and V by 10 bases; bases with no gene match: 15. Germline CDR1 LNHDA, CDR2 SQIVND (reference sequence). The CDR3 loop spans 18 amino acids. The CDR3 region is CATGQGLAGLGGTDTQYF. CDR3 in DNA: TGTGCCACCGGACAGGGACTAGCGGGTCTCGGGGGCACAGATACGCAGTATTTT.

This CDR3 is CASSISTDYGYTF. CDR3 sequence (DNA): TGCGCCAGCAGCATCTCTACGGACTATGGCTACACCTTC. The V and J genes are TRBV5-1 and TRBJ1-2; no clear D gene. Germline CDR1 SGHRS, CDR2 YFSETQ. The CDR3 has 13 residues. V dropped 4 bases and J dropped 3 bases, with 10 bases sitting between them.

The sample holds a few counts of this clone. This chain links TRBV19 with TRBJ1-2; perhaps TRBD1 as D (6 bases). Germline V gene lookup returns CDR1 LNHDA and CDR2 SQIVND (reference sequence). Trimming shortened V by 6 bases and J by 0 bases, and 20 bases separated the two germline ends. This CDR3 is built from 17 residues. CDR3 nucleotide sequence: TGTGCCAGTAGGTGGCAGGGGTCAGAGGTAGCTAACTATGGCTACACCTTC. As protein: CASRWQGSEVANYGYTF.

This sequence joins TRBV5-6 and TRBJ2-1; 9 nucleotides align to TRBD1. The CDR3 loop spans 14 amino acids. V dropped 4 bases and J dropped 12; count of bases not matched to a gene: 11. The germline V gene encodes CDR1 SGHDT and CDR2 YYEEEE. The CDR3 loop reads CASSQDRGFFGQFF. CDR3 sequence (DNA): TGTGCCAGCAGCCAGGACAGGGGATTCTTCGGGCAGTTCTTC.

The rearrangement uses TRBV3-1 (or the pseudogene TRBV3-2) and TRBJ2-5; the D gene is possibly TRBD2 (6 bases). CDR3 size: 14 residues. V was trimmed by 2 bases and J by 5 bases, leaving 12 bases between them. Germline loops: CDR1 LGHDT, CDR2 YNNKEL (reference sequence). CDR3 nucleotides: TGTGCCAGCAGCCAATACACAAGCGGGGAGACCCAGTACTTC. This sequence encodes CASSQYTSGETQYF.

The V call is TRBV13, the J call TRBJ2-2; maybe TRBD1 (6 bases). Trimming removed 11 bases from V and 2 bases from J, with 9 bases in between. CDR1 and CDR2 from the germline V gene are PRHDT and FYEKMQ (reference sequence). The CDR3 totals 12 residues. The CDR3 here is CAQGGNTGELFF. Here the CDR3 DNA reads TGTGCCCAAGGGGGAAACACCGGGGAGCTGTTTTTT.

This clone was counted only a few times. V is TRBV5-6 and J is TRBJ1-5; the D is unclear. This CDR3 is built from 14 residues. V lost 0 bases and J 6 bases, leaving 10 bases between the germline ends. The V gene's germline CDR1 is SGHDT and CDR2 YYEEEE. The CDR3 coding sequence is TGTGCCAGCAGCTTGGGGGCGCAAGGTCAGCCCCAGCATTTT. This translates into CASSLGAQGQPQHF.

There are many counts of this clone. The rearrangement joins TRBV4-1 to TRBJ1-1, with D hard to call. In germline, CDR1 is MGHRA, CDR2 YSYEKL. The CDR3 is 15 residues long. V was cut by 3 bases and J by 0 bases, with 11 bases left in between. This chain's CDR3 is CASSHRTILNTEAFF. DNA of the CDR3: TGCGCCAGCAGCCATAGGACTATCTTGAACACTGAAGCTTTCTTT.

The V and J genes are TRBV4-1 and TRBJ2-1; 9 bases map to TRBD2. CDR3 length: 15 amino acids. In germline, CDR1 is MGHRA, CDR2 YSYEKL. V lost 3 bases to trimming and J lost 4 bases; unmatched junction nucleotides: 4. CDR3 bases: TGCGCCAGCAGCCAGGGGACTAGCCTATACAATGAGCAGTTCTTC. This sequence encodes CASSQGTSLYNEQFF.

This clone has just one count. This CDR3 reads CASSGQGASRTQYF. CDR3 bases: TGTGCCAGTAGCGGACAGGGGGCTTCCCGGACCCAGTACTTC. This rearrangement joins TRBV19 to TRBJ2-5; 11 positions match TRBD1. CDR1 is LNHDA, CDR2 SQIVND, per germline (reference sequence). The junction had 7 bases not matched to a gene; V was cut back by 6 bases and J by 7 bases. The CDR3 contains 14 residues.

The genes are TRBV2 and TRBJ1-4; no firm D call. V dropped 8 bases and J dropped 5 bases, with 9 bases sitting between them. This CDR3 comprises 12 residues. The germline V gene encodes CDR1 SNHLY and CDR2 FYNNEI. CDR3 residues: CASREQNEKLFF. The CDR3 DNA is TGTGCCAGCCGGGAGCAAAATGAAAAACTGTTTTTT.

This chain joins TRBV7-3 and TRBJ2-6, with D possibly being TRBD1 (6 bases). The germline CDR1 and CDR2 sequences are SGHTA and FQGTGA. The CDR3 runs 16 residues. V was trimmed by 5 bases and J by 2 bases, leaving 13 bases between them. The CDR3 DNA is TGTGCCAGCAGCCCACAGGGAACCACTGGGGCCAACGTCCTGACTTTC. It yields the protein CASSPQGTTGANVLTF.

The chain carries TRBV6-2 or TRBV6-3 and TRBJ2-3, with 10 bases that match TRBD2. The CDR3 has 14 residues. V was pared by 4 bases and J by 5 bases, with 3 bases of the junction left unmatched. CDR1 MNHEY and CDR2 SVGEGT come from the germline V gene. The CDR3, as DNA: TGTGCCAGCAGTTTTGCTAGCGGGGGAGATACGCAGTATTTT. This encodes CASSFASGGDTQYF.

The table lists this clone with a count of one. The rearrangement joins TRBV27 to TRBJ2-7; 8 nucleotides agree with TRBD1. Germline V gives CDR1 MNHEY, CDR2 SMNVEV (reference sequence). Germline trimming cut 6 bases from V and 4 bases from J; bases unmatched to any gene: 11. This CDR3 spans 15 amino acids. CDR3 loop: CASSHTGTGDYEQYF. The DNA of the CDR3 is TGTGCCAGCAGCCACACCGGGACAGGAGATTACGAGCAGTACTTC.

There are many counts of this clone. V is TRBV7-3 and J is TRBJ2-3; weak D call: TRBD2 (6 bases). This CDR3 is 15 amino acids long. Germline lookup yields CDR1 SGHTA and CDR2 FQGTGA. Between the trimmed V and J ends, which lost 2 bases and 4 bases, there was a span of 13 bases. The CDR3 is CASSLGGPTSDTQYF. The CDR3 DNA reads TGTGCCAGCAGCTTAGGAGGGCCAACTTCAGATACGCAGTATTTT. Supplemented by reference TRBV7-3 and TRBJ2-3, the full variable domain reads GAGVSQTPSNKVTEKGKYVELRCDPISGHTALYWYRQSLGQGPEFLIYFQGTGAADDSGLPNDRFFAVRPEGSVSTLKIQRTERGDSAVYLCASSLGGPTSDTQYFGPGTRLTVL.

The J gene is TRBJ2-3, the V gene TRBV19; 10 positions match TRBD1. J lost 3 bases, V lost 7 bases, and 10 bases had no gene match. CDR1 and CDR2 from the germline V gene are LNHDA and SQIVND (reference sequence). The CDR3 spans 16 residues. The CDR3 loop is CASTPHGDRGTDTQYF. CDR3 nucleotides: TGTGCCAGTACCCCTCATGGGGACAGGGGTACAGATACGCAGTATTTT.